A single sample gave rise to the 25 T cell receptor beta chains below, sequenced in a study of beta chain features in type 1 diabetes. Expressed TCRB transcripts got sequenced, as all isolated RNA was reverse transcribed. The table came from immunoSEQ multiplex PCR; TCRdb's copy has only in-frame clones and leaves some out. The sample has 430,000 or so clones; roughly 10% are singletons. Sequencing used naive CD4+ T cells from blood. The receptors stem from a woman younger than 35 in good health.

This clone was detected only once. V gene TRBV2 combines with J gene TRBJ1-5; weak D call: TRBD1 (5 bases). Trimming removed 8 bases from V and 11 bases from J, with 19 bases in between. CDR1 and CDR2 from the germline V gene are SNHLY and FYNNEI. CDR3 length: 13 amino acids. CDR3 coding DNA: TGTGCCAGCGGTGGGGGGGAGAGAAGCACCCAGCATTTT. This sequence encodes CASGGGERSTQHF.

The chain joins TRBV5-1 to TRBJ2-2; tentatively, D is TRBD2 (5 bases). Germline V gene sequence: CDR1 SGHRS, CDR2 YFSETQ. The CDR3 extends over 13 amino acids. Trimming took off 2 bases at V and 5 bases at J, with 7 bases between the two ends. CDR3 amino acids: CASSFGITGELFF. The CDR3 nucleotides read TGCGCCAGCAGCTTCGGGATAACCGGGGAGCTGTTTTTT.

This clone was observed a handful of times. V is TRBV11-2 and J is TRBJ2-3; TRBD2 matches at 7 bases. The V and J ends lost 6 bases and 6 bases, in that order; junction bases with no gene match: 12. From germline, CDR1 is SGHAT and CDR2 FQNNGV. The CDR3 length is 15 residues. The CDR3 sequence: CASSLYGRLGDTQYF. CDR3 DNA sequence: TGTGCCAGCAGTCTGTACGGGAGGCTCGGCGATACGCAGTATTTT.

This clone has just a few counts. The V call is TRBV7-8, the J call TRBJ2-2, with 8 bases aligning to TRBD2. J gave up 3 bases and V 5 bases, and 5 bases lay outside the gene matches. This CDR3 comprises 15 residues. Looked up from germline, CDR1 is SGHVS and CDR2 is FQNEAQ. CDR3: CASSRTSGYTGELFF. The DNA for the CDR3 is TGTGCCAGCAGCAGAACTAGCGGCTACACCGGGGAGCTGTTTTTT.

This clone was counted a few times. This rearrangement joins TRBV7-3 to TRBJ1-5; D gene uncertain. Germline values: CDR1 SGHTA, CDR2 FQGTGA. The CDR3 is 13 residues long. Trimming removed 1 base at V and 10 bases at J, with 11 bases between. The CDR3 DNA follows: TGTGCCAGCAGCTTAAATCTCCTAGAACCCCAGCATTTT. The encoded protein is CASSLNLLEPQHF.

The chain uses TRBV7-9 and TRBJ2-5; D not resolved. V dropped 6 bases and J dropped 3 bases, with 8 bases sitting between them. The germline V gene encodes CDR1 SEHNR and CDR2 FQNEAQ (reference sequence). This CDR3 is built from 12 residues. The CDR3 loop is CASRRPKETQYF. The CDR3, as DNA: TGTGCCAGCAGGCGACCCAAAGAGACCCAGTACTTC.

The gene calls are TRBV4-2 and TRBJ1-2, with unresolved D. This CDR3 is 14 amino acids long. CDR1 is LGHNA and CDR2 is YNFKEQ in the germline V gene. V was shortened by 0 bases and J by 8 bases, with 13 bases between the two germline ends. CDR3 residues: CASSQEPLPVGYTF. CDR3 nucleotides: TGTGCCAGCAGCCAAGAGCCCCTCCCAGTAGGCTACACCTTC.

This clone came up a few times. The CDR3 here is CSVLQGMGSPLHF. For the CDR3, the DNA is TGCAGCGTGCTACAGGGGATGGGTTCACCCCTCCACTTT. The chain combines TRBV29-1 with TRBJ1-6; 7 bases map to TRBD1. Unmatched junction bases numbered 8, after V lost 6 bases and J lost 9 bases. There are 13 residues in the CDR3. Germline-derived CDR1 and CDR2 are SQVTM and ANQGSEA.

A few counts support this clone. DNA of the CDR3: TGTGCCAGCAGTTACGACGCCCGCTATGGCTACACCTTC. This gives the protein CASSYDARYGYTF. This rearrangement joins TRBV6-5 to TRBJ1-2; D is ambiguous. Trimming cost V 2 bases and J 4 bases, with 8 bases left between them. The CDR3 contains 13 residues. Per germline, CDR1 MNHEY and CDR2 SVGAGI.

The genes are TRBV29-1 and TRBJ1-1; D gene uncertain. Germline lookup yields CDR1 SQVTM and CDR2 ANQGSEA. The V and J ends lost 4 bases and 5 bases respectively, with 17 bases between them. CDR3 length equals 14 residues. The CDR3 loop reads CSVGGQMERTEAFF. CDR3 nucleotide sequence: TGCAGCGTTGGAGGTCAAATGGAGAGAACTGAAGCTTTCTTT.

The genes are TRBV5-1 and TRBJ1-4; the D is unclear. CDR1 is SGHRS, CDR2 YFSETQ, per germline. V lost 2 bases, J lost 7 bases, and 21 bases lay in between. This CDR3 spans 17 amino acids. The CDR3 loop reads CASSFLPTEIQPEKLFF. CDR3 nucleotides: TGCGCCAGCAGCTTTTTACCTACAGAGATTCAACCTGAAAAACTGTTTTTT.

In its sample, this clone was seen many times. The chain is built from TRBV11-1 and TRBJ2-7, with TRBD1 identical over 8 bases. The J segment lost 4 bases and the V segment lost 5 bases, leaving 4 bases of the junction unmatched. The CDR3 is 13 residues long. Germline CDR1 and CDR2: SGHAT and FQDESV (reference sequence). The chain's CDR3 is CASSRTGRYEQYV. The CDR3 DNA is TGTGCCAGCAGCCGGACAGGGAGGTACGAGCAGTACGTC.

This rearrangement joins TRBV23-1 to TRBJ2-5, with TRBD2 matching over 7 bases. TRBV23-1 falls under the ORF class, with uncertain function. The CDR3 extends over 16 amino acids. Trimming cost V 4 bases and J 0 bases; bases outside gene matches: 8. The CDR3: CASSRGLGTDQETQYF. The CDR3 coding sequence is TGCGCCAGCAGTCGCGGACTAGGGACGGACCAAGAGACCCAGTACTTC.

This clone was observed a few times. V gene TRBV2 combines with J gene TRBJ2-1; D not resolved. The CDR3 is made up of 13 amino acids. Germline loops: CDR1 SNHLY, CDR2 FYNNEI. Trimming removed 6 bases at V and 6 bases at J, with 12 bases between. The CDR3, as DNA: TGTGCCAGCAGATTAGACTCATCCAATGAGCAGTTCTTC. This encodes CASRLDSSNEQFF.

The rearrangement uses TRBV29-1 and TRBJ2-7, with 11 bases matching TRBD1. J lost 5 bases, V lost 7 bases, and 7 bases had no gene match. The CDR3 is 13 amino acids. Looked up from germline, CDR1 is SQVTM and CDR2 is ANQGSEA. CDR3 residues: CSAEWTGGHEQYV. The CDR3, as DNA: TGCAGCGCTGAGTGGACAGGGGGCCACGAGCAGTACGTC.

The rearrangement links TRBV4-1 to TRBJ2-7; D remains ambiguous. This CDR3 spans 15 amino acids. CDR1 MGHRA and CDR2 YSYEKL come from the germline V gene. The V gene lost 3 bases and the J gene lost 3 bases, with 15 bases spanning the gap. CDR3 coding DNA: TGCGCCAGCAGCCACGCCCTGGGGTCGCTCTACGAGCAGTACGTC. This codes for CASSHALGSLYEQYV.

This clone occurred a few times. The chain couples TRBV29-1 to TRBJ2-1; D is uncertain. This CDR3 has 11 residues. The germline V and J ends were trimmed by 3 bases and 5 bases, with 5 bases remaining between them. CDR1 is SQVTM and CDR2 is ANQGSEA in the germline V gene. CDR3 coding DNA: TGCAGCGTTGATGGGAACAATGAGCAGTTCTTC. Protein sequence: CSVDGNNEQFF.

V gene TRBV7-6 combines with J gene TRBJ2-5, with D hard to call. V was trimmed by 5 bases and J by 1 base, leaving 8 bases between them. From germline, CDR1 is SGHVS and CDR2 FNYEAQ. The CDR3 is 13 amino acids. The CDR3 spells CASSPRSQETQYF. DNA for the CDR3: TGTGCCAGCAGCCCAAGGTCCCAAGAGACCCAGTACTTC.

This clone was detected only a few times. The chain combines TRBV7-9 with TRBJ2-5; perhaps TRBD1 as D (6 bases). Trimming removed 4 bases at V and 9 bases at J, with 21 bases between. Germline CDR1 is SEHNR and CDR2 is FQNEAQ (reference sequence). There are 15 residues in the CDR3. Here the CDR3 reads CASSSRNLDPGAQYF. CDR3 nucleotides: TGTGCCAGCAGCTCCCGAAATCTGGACCCAGGGGCCCAGTACTTC.

This clone turned up a few times. The chain employs TRBV4-2 and TRBJ2-3, with D tentatively TRBD1 (6 bases). CDR3 length: 15 residues. Trimming cost V 3 bases and J 0 bases, with 10 bases left between them. CDR1 is LGHNA and CDR2 is YNFKEQ in the germline V gene. Here the CDR3 DNA reads TGTGCCAGCAGCCAGCAGGGGAAAAGCACAGATACGCAGTATTTT. Its protein is CASSQQGKSTDTQYF.

V is TRBV5-1 and J is TRBJ2-7, with 10 bases lining up with TRBD2. From germline, CDR1 is SGHRS and CDR2 YFSETQ. The CDR3 is made up of 15 amino acids. V gave up 0 bases and J gave up 3 bases; unmatched junction bases: 3. The CDR3 DNA sequence: TGCGCCAGCAGCTTGGGAAGGACTAGCGGCTACGAGCAGTACTTC. It specifies CASSLGRTSGYEQYF. Full variable domain (rest looked up from reference TRBV5-1 and TRBJ2-7): KAGVTQTPRYLIKTRGQQVTLSCSPISGHRSVSWYQQTPGQGLQFLFEYFSETQRNKGNFPGRFSGRQFSNSRSEMNVSTLELGDSALYLCASSLGRTSGYEQYFGPGTRLTVT.

The CDR3 loop is CASSQVSHFNGYLNSPLHF. The CDR3 DNA sequence: TGCGCCAGCAGCCAAGTTAGCCATTTTAACGGGTACTTAAATTCACCCCTCCACTTT. V and J are TRBV4-1 and TRBJ1-6; D gene ambiguous. Per germline, CDR1 MGHRA and CDR2 YSYEKL. The CDR3 loop spans 19 amino acids. The V end lost 1 base, the J end lost 7 bases, and 23 bases lay between the germline ends.

The chain employs TRBV9 and TRBJ1-2, with a weak D call TRBD1 (6 bases). Germline V gene lookup returns CDR1 SGDLS and CDR2 YYNGEE. The CDR3 contains 15 residues. V lost 4 bases and J lost 2, with 15 bases in between. The DNA of the CDR3 is TGTGCCAGCAGCCCACGGACTACAGGGAACTATGGCTACACCTTC. It translates to CASSPRTTGNYGYTF.

This chain connects TRBV7-3 to TRBJ2-3; 10 nucleotides line up with TRBD1. CDR3 length: 14 amino acids. V lost 5 bases and J lost 7; bases outside the gene matches: 6. CDR1 and CDR2 (germline): SGHTA, FQGTGA. CDR3 in DNA: TGTGCCAGCAGCCCGGGGACAGGGGTAAATACGCAGTATTTT. It is translated as CASSPGTGVNTQYF. Looking up the rest from reference TRBV7-3 and TRBJ2-3 gives the full variable domain: GAGVSQTPSNKVTEKGKYVELRCDPISGHTALYWYRQSLGQGPEFLIYFQGTGAADDSGLPNDRFFAVRPEGSVSTLKIQRTERGDSAVYLCASSPGTGVNTQYFGPGTRLTVL.

This clone has just a few counts. The rearrangement uses TRBV11-3 and TRBJ2-1; 7 nucleotides align to TRBD2. The V gene's germline CDR1 is SGHNT and CDR2 YENEEA. CDR3 length equals 15 residues. Trimming at V came to 5 bases and at J to 2 bases, leaving 6 bases not matched to a gene. The chain's CDR3 is CASSIRGDPYNEQFF. DNA for the CDR3: TGTGCCAGCAGCATTCGGGGGGACCCCTACAATGAGCAGTTCTTC. The full variable domain, rest sourced from reference TRBV11-3 and TRBJ2-1, is EAGVVQSPRYKIIEKKQPVAFWCNPISGHNTLYWYLQNLGQGPELLIRYENEEAVDDSQLPKDRFSAERLKGVDSTLKIQPAELGDSAVYLCASSIRGDPYNEQFFGPGTRLTVL.